What follows describes a single T cell receptor (beta chain). Its antigen is not identified. The sample comes from a study of CD8 T cells in ankylosing spondylitis. Regarding the study as a whole: Among TCR beta sequences, a motif of about 8 highly homologous variants appeared characteristic of ankylosing spondylitis blood.

A single record per CDR3 protein comes from TCRdb applying MiXCR to the 5' RACE reads. The data contain approximately 400,000 distinct CDR3 sequences, roughly 26% of them seen just once; the ten biggest clones take up about 0.92%. CDR1 and CDR2 from the germline V gene are PRHDT and FYEKMQ (reference sequence). Losses at the gene ends were 4 bases for V and 4 bases for J; bases not matched to a gene: 8. This CDR3 is built from 15 residues. The rearrangement uses TRBV13 and TRBJ1-2; 8 positions match TRBD1. The origin of this receptor is a male donor with ankylosing spondylitis. The specimen was blood, either unsorted or a sorted T cell fraction (not recorded which). The chain's CDR3 is CASSSLRGLSYGYTF. The CDR3 nucleotides read TGTGCCAGCAGCTCCCTCAGGGGGCTAAGCTATGGCTACACCTTC.